This T cell receptor beta chain was profiled in a study of T cells in Graves' hyperthyroidism and ophthalmopathy. RNA transcripts served as the template for amplifying TCR beta CDR3 regions. First-round RT-PCR of the TCR CDR3 relied on the HTBI primer set. TCRdb independently ran MiXCR on the multiplex PCR reads; one entry per CDR3 protein. Seen here are about 210,000 distinct CDR3 sequences, 15% to 20% observed once, and the top ten hold roughly 53%. The CDR3 length is 12 residues. Deletions cut 3 bases from V and 7 bases from J, with 10 bases between. The V gene's germline CDR1 is MDHEN and CDR2 SYDVKM. Patients showing uncontrolled infection, other autoimmune disease, pregnancy or lactation were ineligible.

The rearrangement uses TRBV28 and TRBJ2-7, with D hard to call. The sample comprised blood. The sequence came from a man over 45 with Graves' hyperthyroidism. The DNA of the CDR3 is TGTGCCAGCAGTTTGGGCCTCCCTGAGCAGTACTTC. Its translation is CASSLGLPEQYF.